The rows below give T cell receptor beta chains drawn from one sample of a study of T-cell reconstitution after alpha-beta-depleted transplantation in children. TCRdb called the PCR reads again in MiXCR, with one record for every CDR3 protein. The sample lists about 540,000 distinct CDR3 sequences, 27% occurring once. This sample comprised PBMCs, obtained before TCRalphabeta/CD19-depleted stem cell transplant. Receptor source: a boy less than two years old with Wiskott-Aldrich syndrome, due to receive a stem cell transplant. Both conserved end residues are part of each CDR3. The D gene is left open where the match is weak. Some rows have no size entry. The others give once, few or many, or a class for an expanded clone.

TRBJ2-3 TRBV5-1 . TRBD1 TGCGCCAGCAGCTTGAACCCAGGGGGTACCACAGATACGCAGTATTTT CASSLNPGGTTDTQYF
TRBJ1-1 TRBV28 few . TGTGCCAGCCATCCCCCGGGTAAGGTGAACACTGAAGCTTTCTTT CASHPPGKVNTEAFF
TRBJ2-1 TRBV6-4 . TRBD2 TGTGCCAGCAGTGACTCCCCACTAGCGGTAGCCTACAATGAGCAGTTCTTC CASSDSPLAVAYNEQFF
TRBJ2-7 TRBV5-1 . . TGCGCCAGCAGCTTGGCACTAGCTGTGAACGAGCAGTACTTC CASSLALAVNEQYF
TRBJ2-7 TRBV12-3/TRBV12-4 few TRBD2 TGTGCCAGCAGTTCCGAGGGGGGACTAGCGGGGGTCCAGGGCGAGCAGTACTTC CASSSEGGLAGVQGEQYF
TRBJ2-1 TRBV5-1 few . TGCGCCAGCAGCTTGGGGGAAAGGGGAAATGAGCAGTTCTTC CASSLGERGNEQFF
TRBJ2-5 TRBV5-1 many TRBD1 TGCGCCAGCAGCTGGACAGGCAAAGAGACCCAGTACTTC CASSWTGKETQYF
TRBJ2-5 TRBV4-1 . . TGCGCCAGCAGCCAAGTGCTAGAGCAAGAGACCCAGTACTTC CASSQVLEQETQYF
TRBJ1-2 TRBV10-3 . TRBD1 TGTGCCATCAGTGAAACAGGGGGCTTGCACTATGGCTACACCTTC CAISETGGLHYGYTF
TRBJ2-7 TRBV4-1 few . TGCGCCAGCAGCCAAGGTTGCGCAGGAGCCTACGAGCAGTACTTC CASSQGCAGAYEQYF
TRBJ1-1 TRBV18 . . TGTGCCAGCTCACCATTCGCAGACATGAACACTGAAGCTTTCTTT CASSPFADMNTEAFF
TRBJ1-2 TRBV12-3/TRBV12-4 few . TGTGCCAGCAGTCCGTGGCAGGGACGGAAGGGCTACACCTTC CASSPWQGRKGYTF
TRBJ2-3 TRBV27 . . TGTGCCAGCAGTCTAAGAGGGCTGGACACAGATACGCAGTATTTT CASSLRGLDTDTQYF
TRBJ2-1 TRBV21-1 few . TGTGCCAGCAGCAAAGGGAGGAGATACAATGAGCAGTTCTTC CASSKGRRYNEQFF
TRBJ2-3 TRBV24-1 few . TGTGCCACCAGTGATTCGGGGACCACAGATACGCAGTATTTT CATSDSGTTDTQYF
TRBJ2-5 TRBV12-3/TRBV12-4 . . TGTGCCAGCACAGAGGCGGACGAGACCCAGTACTTC CASTEADETQYF
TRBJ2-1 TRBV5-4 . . TGTGCCAGCAGCTTGGACAGCCATAGGTCCAATGAGCAGTTCTTC CASSLDSHRSNEQFF
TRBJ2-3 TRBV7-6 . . TGTGCCAGCAGCTTAGGGGCTCGGGCTAGCACAGATACGCAGTATTTT CASSLGARASTDTQYF
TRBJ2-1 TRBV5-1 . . TGCGCCAGCAGCCCGGGACTTCGAAAAAATGAGCAGTTCTTC CASSPGLRKNEQFF
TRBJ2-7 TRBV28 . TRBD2 TGTGCCAGCAGAAGAATGACTAGCGGGATCTCCTACGAGCAGTACTTC CASRRMTSGISYEQYF
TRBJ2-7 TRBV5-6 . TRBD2 TGTGCCAGCAGCTCACCCCGATATAGCGGGAGGAGCTCCTACGAGCAGTACTTC CASSSPRYSGRSSYEQYF
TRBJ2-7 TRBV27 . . TGTGCCAGCAGTTTTAGCGGCCTCTCCTACGAGCAGTACTTC CASSFSGLSYEQYF
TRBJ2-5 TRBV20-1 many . TGCAGTGCTAAAGACCCAGGGTATCAAGAGACCCAGTACTTC CSAKDPGYQETQYF
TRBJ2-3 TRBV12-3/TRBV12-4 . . TGTGCCAGCCAAAGCGGGAGCACAGATACGCAGTATTTT CASQSGSTDTQYF
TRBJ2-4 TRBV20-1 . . TGCAGTGCTAGAGATCTTGGCGGGAAATATATTCAGTACTTC CSARDLGGKYIQYF
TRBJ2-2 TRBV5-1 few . TGCGCCAGCAGCTTGGCCTCCGAGTTGAAGGCAGGGGAGCTGTTTTTT CASSLASELKAGELFF
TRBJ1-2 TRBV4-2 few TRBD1 TGTGCCAGCAGCCAAGATCTAACCCCCTTAGACAGGGCCTATGGCTACACCTTC CASSQDLTPLDRAYGYTF
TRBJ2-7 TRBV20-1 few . TGCAGTGCTAGACCCCCCCAAACCGATTACGAGCAGTACTTC CSARPPQTDYEQYF
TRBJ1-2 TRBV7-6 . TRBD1 TGTGCCAGCAGCCCAACAGGGACAGGTGGCTACACCTTC CASSPTGTGGYTF
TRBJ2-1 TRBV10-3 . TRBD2 TGTGCCATCAATGACGCGGGAGGCCCAGGTGAGCAGTTCTTC CAINDAGGPGEQFF
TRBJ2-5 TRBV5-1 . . TGCGCCAGCAGCTTCACAGATCAAGAGACCCAGTACTTC CASSFTDQETQYF
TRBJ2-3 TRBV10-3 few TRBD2 TGTGCCATCAGTGAGTCCTCGGGACTAGCGGGGTACACAGATACGCAGTATTTT CAISESSGLAGYTDTQYF
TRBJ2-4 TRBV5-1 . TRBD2 TGCGCCAGCAGCCCAGGACTAGCGGGGATGAGAGGTCCCAAAAACATTCAGTACTTC CASSPGLAGMRGPKNIQYF
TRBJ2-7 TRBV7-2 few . TGTGCCAGCAGCTTTGACAGGCTGTTCTCCTACGAGCAGTACTTC CASSFDRLFSYEQYF
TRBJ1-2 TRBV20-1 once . TGCAGTGCAAACACAAAAGATAAGTATGGCTACACCTTC CSANTKDKYGYTF
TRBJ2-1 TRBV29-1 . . TGCAGCGCCGGTAGGGGGGATGAGCAGTTCTTC CSAGRGDEQFF
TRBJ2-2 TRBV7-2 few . TGTGCCAGCAGCTTAGTCCGGGAGCTTTTCACCGGGGAGCTGTTTTTT CASSLVRELFTGELFF
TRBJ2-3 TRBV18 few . TGTGCCAGCTCTCTGGACCAGCGGGATACGCAGTATTTT CASSLDQRDTQYF
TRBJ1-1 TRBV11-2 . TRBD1 TGTGCCAGCAGCTTGAGACGACAGGGATATTGGGTAGGGGACACTGAAGCTTTCTTT CASSLRRQGYWVGDTEAFF
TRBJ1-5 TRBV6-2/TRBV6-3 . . TGTGCCAGCAGTAATCAGGGGCAGCCCCAGCATTTT CASSNQGQPQHF
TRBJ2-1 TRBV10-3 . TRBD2 TGTGCCATCAGACCGACTAGCGGGAGAGACAATGAGCAGTTCTTC CAIRPTSGRDNEQFF
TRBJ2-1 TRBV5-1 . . TGCGCCAGCAGCTTGGTTCCCGGAGGCTCCTACAATGAGCAGTTCTTC CASSLVPGGSYNEQFF
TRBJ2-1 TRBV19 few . TGTGCCAGTAGTCCATACCCATACAATGAGCAGTTCTTC CASSPYPYNEQFF
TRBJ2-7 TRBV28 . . TGTGCCAGCAGTTTAGGGGAGTCGGTCGAGCAGTACTTC CASSLGESVEQYF
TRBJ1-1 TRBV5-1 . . TGCGCCAGCAGCTTGAAACAGGGACTCACTGAAGCTTTCTTT CASSLKQGLTEAFF
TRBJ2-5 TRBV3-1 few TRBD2 TGTGCCTGCAGCCAGGTGGCTAGCGGGAAGGAGACCCAGTACTTC CACSQVASGKETQYF
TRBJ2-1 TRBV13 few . TGTGCCAGCAAAGGGTCCGGGTACTACAATGAGCAGTTCTTC CASKGSGYYNEQFF
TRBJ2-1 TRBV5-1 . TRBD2 TGCGCCAGCAGCTTGGTACTAGCGGGGCCCTACAATGTGCAGTTCTTC CASSLVLAGPYNVQFF
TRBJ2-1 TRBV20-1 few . TGCAGTGCTAGTAAGGTAAATGAGCAGTTCTTC CSASKVNEQFF
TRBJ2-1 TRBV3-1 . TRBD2 TGTGCCAGCAGCCCCCTGGCTAGCGGGAGGTCCTACAATGAGCAGTTCTTC CASSPLASGRSYNEQFF
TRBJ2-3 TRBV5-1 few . TGCGCCAGCAGCTTGGAAGGAGCGGGTGGCACAGATACGCAGTATTTT CASSLEGAGGTDTQYF
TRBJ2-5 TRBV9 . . TGTGCCAGCAGCGTAGCGAGTCGGCGATACGCGTCCGAGACCCAGTACTTC CASSVASRRYASETQYF
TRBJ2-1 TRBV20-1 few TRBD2 TGCAGTGCTAGAGAAACCGGGACTAACTACAATGAGCAGTTCTTC CSARETGTNYNEQFF
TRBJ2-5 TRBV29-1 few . TGCAGCGTTGGGCGGAAACTGCAAGAGACCCAGTACTTC CSVGRKLQETQYF
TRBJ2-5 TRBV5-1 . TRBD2 TGCGCCAGCATTGGATGGCCGGGAGGGGGGGAAGAGACCCAGTACTTC CASIGWPGGGEETQYF
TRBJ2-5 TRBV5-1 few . TGCGCCAGCAGCTTGAGTCGCGGACAAGAGACCCAGTACTTC CASSLSRGQETQYF
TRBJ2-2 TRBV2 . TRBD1 TGTGCCAGCAGGCTCCTGACAGGGCTCGCCGGGGAGCTGTTTTTT CASRLLTGLAGELFF
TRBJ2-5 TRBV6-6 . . TGTGCCAGCGGTTCGGGAGTAGAGACCCAGTACTTC CASGSGVETQYF
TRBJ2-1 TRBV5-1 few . TGCGCCAGCAGCTGGGCCACAGGGTTGAATGAGCAGTTCTTC CASSWATGLNEQFF
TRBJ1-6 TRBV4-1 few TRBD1 TGCGCCAGCAGCCAAGGACAGGGGCTTAATTCACCCCTCCACTTT CASSQGQGLNSPLHF